One and the same sample provided the 32 T cell receptor beta chains below, sequenced in a study of Graves' ophthalmopathy and Graves' hyperthyroidism. Using RNA transcripts, the TCR beta CDR3 regions were amplified. HTBI primers primed a first-round RT-PCR, and a second-round multiplex PCR followed. TCRdb redid the calling of the multiplex PCR reads with MiXCR, one entry per CDR3 protein. The sample yields 150,000 to 200,000 distinct CDR3 sequences, under 45% seen once. The specimen sequenced was peripheral blood. Receptors were obtained from a young man with Graves' ophthalmopathy.

Ten or more counts support this clonotype. This rearrangement joins TRBV25-1 to TRBJ1-1; D gene ambiguous. Germline loops: CDR1 MGHDK, CDR2 SYGVNS. The CDR3 sequence is 11 residues long. Between the trimmed V and J ends, which lost 4 bases and 10 bases, there was a span of 10 bases. CDR3 amino acids: CASSATSGAFF. The CDR3 DNA reads TGTGCCAGCAGTGCTACATCGGGAGCTTTCTTT.

This clonotype was observed at least ten times. The chain uses TRBV25-1 and TRBJ1-5; D may be TRBD1 (5 bases). The CDR3 runs 15 residues. Trimming pared 3 bases from V and 7 bases from J, leaving 16 bases between. CDR1 and CDR2 (germline): MGHDK, SYGVNS. CDR3 amino acids: CASSDGAGPGQPQHF. CDR3 DNA: TGTGCCAGCAGTGATGGGGCGGGTCCCGGGCAGCCCCAGCATTTT.

This clonotype was detected many times. The chain carries TRBV20-1 and TRBJ2-2, with TRBD2 matching 10 bases. CDR1 is DFQATT, CDR2 SNEGSKA, per germline (reference sequence). This CDR3 has 15 residues. The V gene end was trimmed by 0 bases and the J gene end by 3 bases; junction bases not matched to a gene: 1. The CDR3 nucleotides are TGCAGTGCTAGAGATGGACTAGCGGACACCGGGGAGCTGTTTTTT. Residues: CSARDGLADTGELFF.

This clonotype came up many times. V is TRBV27 and J is TRBJ1-6; D uncertain. CDR3 length: 15 amino acids. Germline V gene sequence: CDR1 MNHEY, CDR2 SMNVEV (reference sequence). Trimming cost V 0 bases and J 4 bases, with 7 bases left between them. The CDR3 DNA sequence: TGTGCCAGCAGTTTATCTCGCACTTATAATTCACCCCTCCACTTT. Protein: CASSLSRTYNSPLHF.

As for this clonotype: At one end, the junction sequence differs from germline, possibly due to a read error. This chain connects TRBV7-2 to TRBJ2-5; 10 bases map to TRBD2. The CDR3 has 15 amino acids. Germline V gene sequence: CDR1 SGHTA, CDR2 FQGNSA. The CDR3 loop is CASSEARASGSNIHF. CDR3 DNA: TGTGCCAGCAGTGAAGCGCGGGCTAGCGGGAGTAATATCCACTTC. The variable domain in full, with the rest retrieved from reference TRBV7-2 and TRBJ2-5, is GAGVSQSPSNKVTEKGKDVELRCDPISGHTALYWYRQSLGQGLEFLIYFQGNSAPDKSGLPSDRFSAERTGGSVSTLTIQRTQQEDSAVYLCASSEARASGSNIHFGPGTRLLVL.

This clonotype was recorded many times. The junction departs from the called germline gene at one end, perhaps through a read error. V gene TRBV4-2 combines with J gene TRBJ2-5; 15 bases are a match to TRBD2. Looked up from germline, CDR1 is LGHNA and CDR2 is YNFKEQ. The CDR3 runs to 22 residues. The CDR3 spells CASSLSMGAGLAGGPLQATQYF. The CDR3 region has the DNA TGTGCCAGCAGCCTGAGTATGGGAGCCGGACTAGCGGGAGGGCCTCTCCAAGCGACCCAGTACTTC.

This clonotype showed up many times. The V gene is TRBV6-5, the J gene TRBJ2-7; D is unclear. Trimming took 2 bases from V and 2 from J, leaving 10 bases between them. This CDR3 contains 14 residues. In germline, CDR1 is MNHEY, CDR2 SVGAGI. In DNA, the CDR3 is TGTGCCAGCAGTTACGGGCAGGAAACCTACGAGCAGTACTTC. Its protein is CASSYGQETYEQYF.

V usage is TRBV6-8 and J usage is TRBJ2-7; D uncertain. V dropped 8 bases and J dropped 1 base, with 15 bases sitting between them. The CDR3 is 14 amino acids. CDR1 MNHGY and CDR2 SAAAGT come from the germline V gene. The CDR3 coding sequence is TGTGCCAGCCGCGGCCCTGGCGGATCCTACGAGCAGTACTTC. Protein sequence: CASRGPGGSYEQYF.

There are many counts of this clonotype. The V and J genes are TRBV19 and TRBJ1-3; possibly TRBD1 for D (5 bases). The CDR3 is made up of 15 amino acids. The V end was cut by 6 bases, the J end by 4 bases, with 16 bases between. Germline V lookup: CDR1 LNHDA, CDR2 SQIVND (reference sequence). The CDR3 nucleotides are TGTGCCAGTAGAGAAAGCAGGGCCGAAGGAAACACCATATATTTT. Translation gives CASRESRAEGNTIYF.

J is TRBJ2-7 and V is TRBV6-2 or TRBV6-3; TRBD2 matches at 8 bases. CDR1 and CDR2 from the germline V gene are MNHEY and SVGEGT. The V segment lost 6 bases and the J segment 2 bases; nucleotides outside the gene matches: 6. There are 14 residues in the CDR3. The DNA for the CDR3 is TGTGCCAGCAGAGCACGGGGGGGACCCTACGAGCAGTACTTC. Protein product: CASRARGGPYEQYF.

The rearrangement uses TRBV6-1 and TRBJ2-7, with 10 bases identical to TRBD1. CDR1 is MNHNS, CDR2 SASEGT, per germline. The CDR3 runs 14 residues. V shed 5 bases, J shed 5 bases, and the junction held 6 bases outside the gene matches. The CDR3, as DNA: TGTGCCAGCAGTCGCCTCGGACAGGGGGACGAGCAGTACTTC. Translation: CASSRLGQGDEQYF.

At least ten counts were recorded for this clonotype. The rearrangement links TRBV25-1 to TRBJ2-7; 7 positions agree with TRBD1. From germline, CDR1 is MGHDK and CDR2 SYGVNS. This CDR3 comprises 13 residues. Trimming at V came to 4 bases and at J to 9 bases, leaving 9 bases not matched to a gene. The CDR3 DNA is TGTGCCAGCAGTGGTTTCGGGCGGACAGGGCAGTACTTC. It encodes CASSGFGRTGQYF.

This clonotype appeared many times. This rearrangement joins TRBV28 to TRBJ1-2, with 7 nucleotides matching TRBD1. J gave up 6 bases and V 3 bases, and 16 bases lay outside the gene matches. This CDR3 comprises 17 residues. Per the germline V gene, CDR1 is MDHEN and CDR2 is SYDVKM. CDR3 nucleotide sequence: TGTGCCAGCAGTTTGGGCCTAAAAGGGACAGCTTCTGATGGCTACACCTTC. This codes for CASSLGLKGTASDGYTF.

This clonotype was detected ten times or more. The gene calls are TRBV5-5 and TRBJ1-2; 9 nucleotides line up with TRBD1. CDR1 and CDR2 from the germline V gene are SGHKS and YYEKEE (reference sequence). V shed 3 bases and J 4 bases; nucleotides not matched to a gene: 16. This CDR3 comprises 18 residues. The CDR3 region has the DNA TGTGCCAGCAGCTCTACCATCACCGGACAGGGGAGGGGCTATGGCTACACCTTC. Translated: CASSSTITGQGRGYGYTF.

This clonotype was counted ten times or more. CDR3 bases: TGTGCCATCAGTGAGAGAGGAATGAACACTGAAGCTTTCTTT. Amino acid sequence: CAISERGMNTEAFF. The V call is TRBV10-3, the J call TRBJ1-1; unclear D gene. Trimming pared 2 bases from V and 0 bases from J, leaving 7 bases between. The CDR3 spans 14 residues. Per germline, CDR1 ENHRY and CDR2 SYGVKD.

The table lists this clonotype with many counts. The rearrangement links TRBV11-2 to TRBJ1-1, with D tentatively TRBD1 (5 bases). Germline V gene lookup returns CDR1 SGHAT and CDR2 FQNNGV. The CDR3 sequence is 14 residues long. V dropped 5 bases and J dropped 8 bases, with 18 bases sitting between them. For the CDR3, the DNA is TGTGCCAGCAGCCACCCAGGGCAGGCAACAGAAGCTTTCTTT. As protein: CASSHPGQATEAFF.

The chain has TRBV5-1 and TRBJ1-2; D is possibly TRBD1 (5 bases). Trimming took 0 bases from V and 4 from J, leaving 10 bases between them. The germline V gene has CDR1 SGHRS and CDR2 YFSETQ. This CDR3 has 14 amino acids. The CDR3 is CASSLGLGTYGYTF. The CDR3 nucleotides are TGCGCCAGCAGCTTGGGTCTCGGGACCTATGGCTACACCTTC.

CDR3 bases: TGTGCCAGCAGCTCCACCCCCGGGCAAAGGACCTACGAGCAGTACTTC. Translated, it gives CASSSTPGQRTYEQYF. The chain has TRBV7-8 and TRBJ2-7; D gene ambiguous. The CDR3 is 16 residues long. Germline V gene sequence: CDR1 SGHVS, CDR2 FQNEAQ. V lost 4 bases, J lost 2 bases, and 18 bases lay in between.

This clonotype has at least ten counts. The genes are TRBV7-9 and TRBJ2-7; 9 positions agree with TRBD1. The CDR3 consists of 15 residues. Germline values: CDR1 SEHNR, CDR2 FQNEAQ (reference sequence). V was pared by 2 bases and J by 5 bases, with 7 bases of the junction left unmatched. The CDR3 bases are TGTGCCAGCAGCTTAAATTGGGACAGGGTTCACGAGCAGTACTTC. Protein product: CASSLNWDRVHEQYF.

The chain uses TRBV6-5 and TRBJ1-6; D gene uncertain. CDR3 length: 14 amino acids. CDR1 and CDR2 (germline): MNHEY, SVGAGI. V lost 4 bases, J lost 7 bases, and 11 bases lay in between. The CDR3 DNA sequence: TGTGCCAGCAGTTTATCTACAGTCAATTCACCCCTCCACTTT. This sequence encodes CASSLSTVNSPLHF.

The genes are TRBV6-2 or TRBV6-3 and TRBJ1-6, with TRBD1 matching over 8 bases. The V segment lost 6 bases and the J segment 7 bases; nucleotides outside the gene matches: 5. This CDR3 region has 14 residues. The germline CDR1 and CDR2 sequences are MNHEY and SVGEGT. For the CDR3, the DNA is TGTGCCAGCAGAGACGACAGGGGAAATTCACCCCTCCACTTT. Translated, it gives CASRDDRGNSPLHF.

This clonotype has a count of ten or more. The V gene is TRBV29-1, the J gene TRBJ2-5; D perhaps matches TRBD2 (7 bases). The germline V gene encodes CDR1 SQVTM and CDR2 ANQGSEA. The CDR3 runs to 14 residues. Trimming stripped 8 bases from V and 3 bases from J, with 19 bases between. The CDR3 region is CSPARGTTEETQYF. In nucleotides, the CDR3 is TGCAGCCCAGCTAGGGGGACTACTGAAGAGACCCAGTACTTC.

This clonotype was observed at least ten times. The chain joins TRBV15 to TRBJ2-5, with D uncertain. V lost 1 base to trimming and J lost 1 base, with 7 bases between them. The CDR3 spans 14 residues. Per the germline V gene, CDR1 is LNHNV and CDR2 is YYDKDF (reference sequence). The CDR3 region is CATSRVVSQETQYF. The CDR3 coding sequence is TGTGCCACCAGCAGAGTCGTTAGCCAAGAGACCCAGTACTTC. Complete variable domain (other parts from reference TRBV15 and TRBJ2-5): DAMVIQNPRYQVTQFGKPVTLSCSQTLNHNVMYWYQQKSSQAPKLLFHYYDKDFNNEADTPDNFQSRRPNTSFCFLDIRSPGLGDTAMYLCATSRVVSQETQYFGPGTRLLVL.

The chain combines TRBV6-1 with TRBJ1-1; D is uncertain. Germline-derived CDR1 and CDR2 are MNHNS and SASEGT. The CDR3 sequence is 14 residues long. The V end lost 7 bases, the J end lost 5 bases, and 17 bases lay between the germline ends. The CDR3 protein is CASIYDVWPTEAFF. The DNA of the CDR3 is TGTGCCAGCATCTACGACGTGTGGCCTACTGAAGCTTTCTTT.

This clonotype was seen repeatedly, ten times or more. The rearrangement uses TRBV6-2 or TRBV6-3 and TRBJ1-6; TRBD1 might be the D (5 bases). This CDR3 has 15 residues. CDR1 and CDR2 from the germline V gene are MNHEY and SVGEGT. Between the trimmed V and J ends, which lost 4 bases and 9 bases, there was a span of 16 bases. CDR3 bases: TGTGCCAGCAGTTCTCTCAGGGAATTGAGTTCACCCCTCCACTTT. Protein: CASSSLRELSSPLHF.

The chain is built from TRBV19 and TRBJ2-2; 7 positions agree with TRBD1. J gave up 10 bases and V 7 bases, and 9 bases lay outside the gene matches. Germline values: CDR1 LNHDA, CDR2 SQIVND (reference sequence). The CDR3 sequence is 13 residues long. CDR3 bases: TGTGCCAGTAAGCGACAGGGTAGGGTGGAGCTGTTTTTT. It codes for CASKRQGRVELFF.

This clonotype was observed at least ten times. The rearrangement uses TRBV2 and TRBJ1-2; 9 positions match TRBD1. Looked up from germline, CDR1 is SNHLY and CDR2 is FYNNEI. This CDR3 spans 15 amino acids. V trimming: 7 bases; J trimming: 4 bases; junction bases outside the gene matches: 10. The CDR3 loop is CASTEFPTGGYGYTF. The CDR3, as DNA: TGTGCCAGCACCGAATTCCCGACAGGGGGCTATGGCTACACCTTC.

This clonotype was found many times. The chain is built from TRBV12-3 or TRBV12-4 and TRBJ1-2; D gene uncertain. The V end lost 1 base, the J end lost 4 bases, and 4 bases lay between the germline ends. There are 12 residues in the CDR3. In DNA, the CDR3 is TGTGCCAGCAGTTTAGGATCCTATGGCTACACCTTC. Translated, it gives CASSLGSYGYTF.

This clonotype was found many times. This sequence joins TRBV7-8 and TRBJ2-7; possibly TRBD1 for D (5 bases). The V end was cut by 2 bases, the J end by 0 bases, with 8 bases between. This CDR3 is 14 amino acids long. Germline values: CDR1 SGHVS, CDR2 FQNEAQ. CDR3 region: CASSLQGYSYEQYF. CDR3 DNA sequence: TGTGCCAGCAGCTTACAGGGTTACTCCTACGAGCAGTACTTC.

This clonotype was seen at least ten times. The J gene is TRBJ2-5, the V gene TRBV6-6, with D perhaps given as TRBD1 or TRBD2 (5 bases each). Trimming took off 6 bases at V and 5 bases at J, with 16 bases between the two ends. Germline loops: CDR1 MNHNY, CDR2 SVGAGI (reference sequence). CDR3 length: 14 amino acids. The CDR3 reads CASSPQGPRETQYF. The CDR3 DNA follows: TGTGCCAGCAGCCCCCAGGGACCGCGGGAGACCCAGTACTTC.

The V gene is TRBV6-2 or TRBV6-3, the J gene TRBJ2-5; D is perhaps TRBD1 (6 bases). Germline CDR1 and CDR2: MNHEY and SVGEGT. The CDR3 extends over 15 amino acids. V shed 5 bases and J shed 3 bases, with 16 bases lying between them. The CDR3 spells CASSQPPTGKETQYF. The CDR3 DNA reads as TGTGCCAGCAGTCAACCCCCGACAGGAAAAGAGACCCAGTACTTC.

This clonotype was counted many times. The gene calls are TRBV5-1 and TRBJ2-7; D is possibly TRBD1 (6 bases). V was clipped by 4 bases and J by 3 bases, with 11 bases between them. This CDR3 contains 13 residues. Germline-derived CDR1 and CDR2 are SGHRS and YFSETQ. Here the CDR3 reads CASSPGTNYEQYF. The CDR3 nucleotides read TGCGCCAGCAGCCCCGGGACAAACTACGAGCAGTACTTC.